This T cell receptor beta chain was recovered during a study of response to subunit inactivated influenza vaccine. TCRdb redid the calling of the RT-PCR reads with MiXCR, one entry per CDR3 protein. The table shows some 190,000 distinct CDR3 sequences, with approximately 15% occurring only once. The germline gives CDR1 SGHRS, CDR2 YFSETQ. Trimming pared 3 bases from V and 1 base from J, leaving 11 bases between. The CDR3 runs 14 residues. This clonotype was seen repeatedly, ten times or more. Its antigen remains unidentified. Study-wide results and limits: Each seasonal influenza vaccination, the authors suggested, recruits few new T cells.

This receptor was taken from a man aged 50 to 60 who received an inactivated influenza vaccine. V gene TRBV5-1 combines with J gene TRBJ2-7; D ambiguous. The sample was CD8+ T cells sorted from PBMCs, taken roughly 5 days after vaccination. CDR3 DNA sequence: TGCGCCAGCAGCTCCCTCTCCAATTCCTACGAGCAGTACTTC. Translated, it gives CASSSLSNSYEQYF.